Below, 20 T cell receptor beta chains from the same sample are listed, as sequenced in a study of blood T cell repertoires in COVID-19. The assay was immunoSEQ multiplex PCR, and TCRdb's table has in-frame clones only and misses some. The table shows around 150,000 clones, with 70% to 90% occurring only once. Sequences were obtained from peripheral blood. These receptors were obtained from a human donor in a cohort sampled during active COVID-19.

The J gene is TRBJ2-1, the V gene TRBV7-9; D is ambiguous. This CDR3 has 13 residues. V lost 5 bases to trimming and J lost 3 bases, with 8 bases between them. In germline, CDR1 is SEHNR, CDR2 FQNEAQ (reference sequence). CDR3: CASSDRVYNEQFF. The CDR3 DNA follows: TGTGCCAGCAGCGACCGGGTCTACAATGAGCAGTTCTTC. The variable domain in full, completed from reference TRBV7-9 and TRBJ2-1, reads DTGVSQNPRHKITKRGQNVTFRCDPISEHNRLYWYRQTLGQGPEFLTYFQNEAQLEKSRLLSDRFSAERPKGSFSTLEIQRTEQGDSAMYLCASSDRVYNEQFFGPGTRLTVL.

The V call is TRBV2, the J call TRBJ1-5; 8 positions agree with TRBD1. The J segment lost 6 bases and the V segment lost 6 bases, leaving 10 bases of the junction unmatched. CDR1 and CDR2 (germline): SNHLY, FYNNEI. This CDR3 is 15 amino acids long. The CDR3 reads CASRVGQGAGQPQHF. The CDR3 DNA follows: TGTGCCAGCAGAGTGGGGCAGGGGGCAGGTCAGCCCCAGCATTTT.

This sequence joins TRBV28 and TRBJ1-1, with D possibly matching TRBD1 (5 bases). Trimming cost V 5 bases and J 5 bases, with 12 bases left between them. The CDR3 is 13 amino acids. CDR1 and CDR2 from the germline V gene are MDHEN and SYDVKM. CDR3 nucleotides: TGTGCCAGCAGTGTTCAGGGAAGGACTGAAGCTTTCTTT. Translated: CASSVQGRTEAFF.

The V gene is TRBV7-8, the J gene TRBJ1-4; 7 bases match TRBD1. V trimming: 4 bases; J trimming: 4 bases; junction bases outside the gene matches: 3. The CDR3 has 14 amino acids. The germline CDR1 and CDR2 sequences are SGHVS and FQNEAQ. Written as DNA, the CDR3 is TGTGCCAGCAGCTGGGGGACAGTTAATGAAAAACTGTTTTTT. Encoded protein: CASSWGTVNEKLFF.

The chain is built from TRBV5-1 and TRBJ1-2; D uncertain. Germline lookup yields CDR1 SGHRS and CDR2 YFSETQ. The CDR3 runs 14 residues. V was shortened by 4 bases and J by 3 bases, with 13 bases between the two germline ends. The CDR3 coding sequence is TGCGCCAGCAGCCAGAACCGTAACGACTATGGCTACACCTTC. Translating it yields CASSQNRNDYGYTF.

The chain has TRBV10-3 and TRBJ1-2, with a weak D call TRBD1 (6 bases). The V end lost 8 bases, the J end lost 3 bases, and 16 bases lay between the germline ends. There are 14 residues in the CDR3. Germline V CDR1 and CDR2: ENHRY, SYGVKD. The CDR3 loop reads CAIGGMTGDYGYTF. The CDR3 bases are TGTGCCATCGGGGGAATGACAGGAGACTATGGCTACACCTTC.

This chain joins TRBV19 and TRBJ1-5, with a possible D match to TRBD1 (5 bases). Per germline, CDR1 LNHDA and CDR2 SQIVND (reference sequence). The ends were cut back, 6 bases at V and 1 base at J, with 10 bases in the middle. The CDR3 has 14 residues. The CDR3 DNA reads TGTGCCAGTAGCCTCGGGGGAAGCAATCAGCCCCAGCATTTT. Its protein product is CASSLGGSNQPQHF.

The rearrangement links TRBV7-8 to TRBJ2-7, with 10 bases fitting TRBD1. CDR1 is SGHVS, CDR2 FQNEAQ, per germline. The length of the CDR3 is 17 residues. J was trimmed by 3 bases and V by 5 bases; bases with no gene match: 13. The DNA of the CDR3 is TGTGCCAGCAGCCCAGGGGGGCCGGGACAGGGGTACTACGAGCAGTACTTC. This encodes CASSPGGPGQGYYEQYF.

CDR3 sequence: CASSQVPGTGAQIYEQYF. Here the CDR3 DNA reads TGTGCCAGCAGCCAAGTCCCCGGGACAGGGGCGCAGATCTACGAGCAGTACTTC. This chain uses TRBV3-1 (or the pseudogene TRBV3-2) with TRBJ2-7, with 10 bases fitting TRBD1. The CDR3 has 18 amino acids. Germline CDR1 reads LGHDT; CDR2 reads YNNKEL (reference sequence). V shed 1 base, J shed 3 bases, and the junction held 12 bases outside the gene matches.

The gene calls are TRBV30 and TRBJ2-7; 10 bases match TRBD2. This CDR3 region has 16 residues. Unmatched junction bases numbered 9, after V lost 0 bases and J lost 4 bases. Germline assignment: CDR1 GTSNPN and CDR2 SVGIG (reference sequence). This CDR3 reads CAWSVPTSGITYEQYF. The CDR3 DNA reads as TGTGCCTGGAGTGTACCCACTAGCGGGATCACTTACGAGCAGTACTTC.

V is TRBV28 and J is TRBJ1-4; perhaps TRBD1 as D (6 bases). This CDR3 has 14 amino acids. V lost 2 bases, J lost 6 bases, and 10 bases lay in between. CDR1 and CDR2 (germline): MDHEN, SYDVKM. CDR3 nucleotide sequence: TGTGCCAGCAGTTTAACTGGGGGCCATGAAAAACTGTTTTTT. Its translation: CASSLTGGHEKLFF.

The chain joins TRBV28 to TRBJ1-1; 7 nucleotides line up with TRBD1. The CDR3 has 12 residues. The V gene end was trimmed by 6 bases and the J gene end by 11 bases; junction bases not matched to a gene: 9. The germline gives CDR1 MDHEN, CDR2 SYDVKM. The DNA for the CDR3 is TGTGCCAGCAGAAGTGGAGGGACAGCTGCTTTCTTT. It encodes CASRSGGTAAFF.

V is TRBV5-1 and J is TRBJ1-3, with 8 bases aligning to TRBD1. Germline lookup yields CDR1 SGHRS and CDR2 YFSETQ. The CDR3 has 15 amino acids. V lost 4 bases to trimming and J lost 4 bases; unmatched junction nucleotides: 7. CDR3 protein: CASSPPGQGGNTIYF. The CDR3 nucleotides read TGCGCCAGCAGCCCCCCCGGACAGGGCGGAAACACCATATATTTT. The full variable domain, in which reference TRBV5-1 and TRBJ1-3 provide the parts outside the CDR3, is KAGVTQTPRYLIKTRGQQVTLSCSPISGHRSVSWYQQTPGQGLQFLFEYFSETQRNKGNFPGRFSGRQFSNSRSEMNVSTLELGDSALYLCASSPPGQGGNTIYFGEGSWLTVV.

This chain joins TRBV19 and TRBJ1-1, with no clear D. The CDR3 extends over 15 amino acids. V was shortened by 5 bases and J by 5 bases, with 18 bases between the two germline ends. Per the germline V gene, CDR1 is LNHDA and CDR2 is SQIVND (reference sequence). Here the CDR3 DNA reads TGTGCCAGTAGTCCTCGGACCCCCCGGGGAACTGAAGCTTTCTTT. Protein: CASSPRTPRGTEAFF.

The table lists this clone with a few counts. The V and J genes are TRBV5-1 and TRBJ1-4; D gene unclear. Germline V CDR1 and CDR2: SGHRS, YFSETQ. V lost 4 bases and J lost 8, with 12 bases in between. The CDR3 is 13 residues long. CDR3 sequence (DNA): TGCGCCAGCAGCGTAGACGGGGTGGAAAAACTGTTTTTT. This translates into CASSVDGVEKLFF.

This chain joins TRBV7-9 and TRBJ2-7; 7 bases line up with TRBD2. The trim removed 5 bases at V and 5 bases at J, leaving 9 bases unmatched. The CDR3 length is 14 residues. The germline V gene has CDR1 SEHNR and CDR2 FQNEAQ (reference sequence). This CDR3 reads CASSRGTIRHEQYF. In DNA, the CDR3 is TGTGCCAGCAGCCGCGGGACTATCCGCCACGAGCAGTACTTC.

The chain uses TRBV19 and TRBJ1-5; a weak D match, TRBD1 (6 bases). Trimming pared 2 bases from V and 0 bases from J, leaving 8 bases between. The CDR3 sequence is 15 residues long. Germline V gene data show CDR1 as LNHDA and CDR2 as SQIVND (reference sequence). The CDR3 coding sequence is TGTGCCAGTAGTATAAGACAGGATAGCAATCAGCCCCAGCATTTT. It specifies CASSIRQDSNQPQHF.

This clone was detected only once. This rearrangement joins TRBV20-1 to TRBJ2-1; possible D gene TRBD2, 6 bases. Germline V CDR1 and CDR2: DFQATT, SNEGSKA (reference sequence). The V end lost 5 bases, the J end lost 8 bases, and 10 bases lay between the germline ends. The CDR3 spans 11 residues. The CDR3 DNA sequence: TGCAGTGCTGTACTAGCAGATGAGCAGTTCTTC. Translating it yields CSAVLADEQFF.

The chain couples TRBV2 to TRBJ1-2; 8 bases are a match to TRBD1. The trim removed 4 bases at V and 0 bases at J, leaving 7 bases unmatched. The length of the CDR3 is 16 residues. Germline CDR1 is SNHLY and CDR2 is FYNNEI. CDR3 region: CASSVGQVRSNYGYTF. The CDR3 bases are TGTGCCAGCAGTGTGGGACAGGTTCGTTCTAACTATGGCTACACCTTC.

J is TRBJ1-1 and V is TRBV5-1, with 8 bases fitting TRBD1. The V gene end was trimmed by 4 bases and the J gene end by 8 bases; junction bases not matched to a gene: 4. Looked up from germline, CDR1 is SGHRS and CDR2 is YFSETQ. This CDR3 comprises 12 residues. As DNA, the CDR3 is TGCGCCAGCAGCCTGACAGGGGCAGAAGCTTTCTTT. It specifies CASSLTGAEAFF.